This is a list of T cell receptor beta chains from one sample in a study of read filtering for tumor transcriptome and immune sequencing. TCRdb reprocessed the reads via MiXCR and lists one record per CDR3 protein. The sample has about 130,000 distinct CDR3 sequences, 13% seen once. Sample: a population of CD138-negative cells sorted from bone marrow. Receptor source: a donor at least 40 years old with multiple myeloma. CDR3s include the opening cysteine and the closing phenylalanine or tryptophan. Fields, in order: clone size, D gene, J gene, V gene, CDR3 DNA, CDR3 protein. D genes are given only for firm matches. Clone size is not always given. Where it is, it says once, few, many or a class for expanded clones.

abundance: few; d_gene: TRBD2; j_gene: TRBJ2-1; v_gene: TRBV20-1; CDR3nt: TGCAGTGCAAGCGGGGGGTTCGTCTACAATGAGCAGTTCTTC; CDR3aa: CSASGGFVYNEQFF
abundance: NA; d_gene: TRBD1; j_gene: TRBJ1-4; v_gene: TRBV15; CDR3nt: TGTGCCACCAGCAGGGGACAGGGCGGGAATGAAAAACGGTTTTTT; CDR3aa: CATSRGQGGNEKRFF
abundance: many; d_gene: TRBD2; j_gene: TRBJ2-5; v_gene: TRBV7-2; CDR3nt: TGTGCCAGCAGCTTAAGGTCTGGACTAGCGGCCCAAGAGACCCAGTACTTC; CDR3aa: CASSLRSGLAAQETQYF
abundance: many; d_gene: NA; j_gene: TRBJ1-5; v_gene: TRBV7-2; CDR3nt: TGTGCCAGCAGCTCGGGAGTCAGGCAGCCCCAGCATTTT; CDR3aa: CASSSGVRQPQHF
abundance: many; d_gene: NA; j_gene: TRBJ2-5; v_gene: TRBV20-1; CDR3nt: TGCAGTGCCATCGACACCCAAGAGACCCAGTACTTC; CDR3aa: CSAIDTQETQYF
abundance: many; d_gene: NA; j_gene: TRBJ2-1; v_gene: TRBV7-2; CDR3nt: TGTGCCAGCAGCTTAGGCGGGACAGAGTACAATGAGCAGTTCTTC; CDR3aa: CASSLGGTEYNEQFF
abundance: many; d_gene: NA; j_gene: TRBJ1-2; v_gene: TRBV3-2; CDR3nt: TGTGCCAGCAGCCAGACCAACCCGAGGGATGGCTACACCTTC; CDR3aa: CASSQTNPRDGYTF
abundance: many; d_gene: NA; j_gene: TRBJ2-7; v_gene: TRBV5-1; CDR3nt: TGCGCCAGCGGTGTTGATGGCAGGGGAAACGAGCAGTACTTC; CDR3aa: CASGVDGRGNEQYF
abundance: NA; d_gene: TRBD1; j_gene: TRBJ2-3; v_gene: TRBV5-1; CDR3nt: TGCGCCAGCAGCCCCGCCCGACAGGGTCTGACAGATACGCAGTATTTT; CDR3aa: CASSPARQGLTDTQYF
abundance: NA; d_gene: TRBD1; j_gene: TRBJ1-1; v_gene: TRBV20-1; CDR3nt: TGCAGTGCTAGAGCGTCAGGGGGCGCGGACACTGAAGCTTTCTTT; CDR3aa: CSARASGGADTEAFF
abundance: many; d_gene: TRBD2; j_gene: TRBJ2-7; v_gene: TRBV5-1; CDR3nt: TGCGCCAGCAGCCCTCAAGCGGGAGAGGTCGAGCAGTACTTC; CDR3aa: CASSPQAGEVEQYF
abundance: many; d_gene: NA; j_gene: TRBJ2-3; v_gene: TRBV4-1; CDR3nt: TGCGCCAGCAGCCGTAATCAGGGGATCACAGATACGCAGTATTTT; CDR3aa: CASSRNQGITDTQYF
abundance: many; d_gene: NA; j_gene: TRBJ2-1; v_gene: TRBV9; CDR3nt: TGTGCCAGCAGCGCGGGTGGAACCTACAATGAGCAGTTCTTC; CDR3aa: CASSAGGTYNEQFF
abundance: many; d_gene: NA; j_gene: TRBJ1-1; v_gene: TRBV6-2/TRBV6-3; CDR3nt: TGTGCCAGCAGTTACTCTCGCAGGCTCACTGAAGCTTTCTTT; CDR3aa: CASSYSRRLTEAFF
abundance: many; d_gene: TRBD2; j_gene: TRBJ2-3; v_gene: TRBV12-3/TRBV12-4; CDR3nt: TGTGCCAGCAGTCCCCCGGTGACTAGCGGGGGCGTCACAGATACGCAGTATTTT; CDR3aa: CASSPPVTSGGVTDTQYF
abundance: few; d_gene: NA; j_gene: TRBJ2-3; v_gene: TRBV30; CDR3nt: TGTGCCTGGAGTGTACTCGCGCCTAGCACAGATACGCAGTATTTT; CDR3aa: CAWSVLAPSTDTQYF
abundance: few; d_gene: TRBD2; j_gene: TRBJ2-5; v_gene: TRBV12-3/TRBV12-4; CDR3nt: TGTGCCTGCAGTTCCAGCGGGAGGGGTGAGACCCAGTACTTC; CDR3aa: CACSSSGRGETQYF
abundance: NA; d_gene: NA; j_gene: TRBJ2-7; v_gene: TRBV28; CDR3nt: TGTGCCGGCATTGGGGCGGGCCGCGTATACGAGCAGTACTTC; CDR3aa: CAGIGAGRVYEQYF
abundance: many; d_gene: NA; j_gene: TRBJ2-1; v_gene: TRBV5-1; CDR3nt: TGCGCCAGCAGCGGGGAGACAGGATCGTACAATGAGCAGTTCTTC; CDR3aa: CASSGETGSYNEQFF
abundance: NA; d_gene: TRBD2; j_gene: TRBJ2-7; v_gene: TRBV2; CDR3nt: TGTGCCAGCAACCACGGACTAGCGTATCACGAGCAGTACTTC; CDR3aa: CASNHGLAYHEQYF
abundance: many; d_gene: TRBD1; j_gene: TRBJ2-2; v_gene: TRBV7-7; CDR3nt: TGTGCTAGCAGTCGTTCGAGTGGGACAGGGGTCACCGGGGAGCTGTTTTTT; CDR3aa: CASSRSSGTGVTGELFF
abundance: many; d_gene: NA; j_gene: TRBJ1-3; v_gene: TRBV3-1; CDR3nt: TGTGCCAGCAGCCAAGTAGGTGATGCTGGAAACACCATATATTTT; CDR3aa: CASSQVGDAGNTIYF
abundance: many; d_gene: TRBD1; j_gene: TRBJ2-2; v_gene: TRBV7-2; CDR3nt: TGTGCCAGCAGCCTGACAGGGGCCCCCGGGCTCCTCACCGGGGAGCTGTTTTTT; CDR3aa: CASSLTGAPGLLTGELFF
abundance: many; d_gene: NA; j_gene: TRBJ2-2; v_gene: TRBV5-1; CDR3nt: TGCGCCAGCACCCGGGAGCCTAACACCGGGGAGCTGTTTTTT; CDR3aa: CASTREPNTGELFF
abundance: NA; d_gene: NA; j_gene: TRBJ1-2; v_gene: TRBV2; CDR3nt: TGTGCCAGCAGTGAATTGGGTAGCACACCATCCTATGGCTACACCTTC; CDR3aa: CASSELGSTPSYGYTF
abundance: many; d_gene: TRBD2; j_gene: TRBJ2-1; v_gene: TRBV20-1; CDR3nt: TGCAGTGCTCTGGGACTAGCGGGGTTCAGCAATGAGCAGTTCTTC; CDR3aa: CSALGLAGFSNEQFF